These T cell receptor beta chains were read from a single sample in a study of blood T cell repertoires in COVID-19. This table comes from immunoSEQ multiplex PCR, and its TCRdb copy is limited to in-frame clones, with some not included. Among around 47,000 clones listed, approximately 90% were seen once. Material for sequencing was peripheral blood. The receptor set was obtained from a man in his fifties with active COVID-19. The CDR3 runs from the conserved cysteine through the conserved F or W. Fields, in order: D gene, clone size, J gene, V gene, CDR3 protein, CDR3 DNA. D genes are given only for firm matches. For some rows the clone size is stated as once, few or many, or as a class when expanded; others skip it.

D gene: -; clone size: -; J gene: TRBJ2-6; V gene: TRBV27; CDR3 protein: CASSLTRASAGANVLTF; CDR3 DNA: TGTGCCAGCAGTTTAACCAGGGCCTCCGCTGGGGCCAACGTCCTGACTTTC
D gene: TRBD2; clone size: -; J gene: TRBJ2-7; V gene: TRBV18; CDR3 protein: CASSQAGLATAYEQYF; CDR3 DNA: TGTGCCAGCTCACAAGCGGGACTAGCGACTGCCTACGAGCAGTACTTC
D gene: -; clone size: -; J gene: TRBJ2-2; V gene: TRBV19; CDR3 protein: CASSIPRSAGSTGELFF; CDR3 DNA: TGTGCCAGTAGTATCCCTAGATCGGCGGGTTCTACCGGGGAGCTGTTTTTT
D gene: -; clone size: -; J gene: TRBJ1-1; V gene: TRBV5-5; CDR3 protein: CASSLILGLRSTEAFF; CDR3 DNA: TGTGCCAGCAGCTTGATTCTCGGGTTAAGGAGCACTGAAGCTTTCTTT
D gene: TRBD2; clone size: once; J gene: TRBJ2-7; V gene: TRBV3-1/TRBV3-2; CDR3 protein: CASSQGLEAGAGEQYF; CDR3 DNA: TGTGCCAGCAGCCAAGGGTTAGAAGCGGGAGCAGGGGAGCAGTACTTC
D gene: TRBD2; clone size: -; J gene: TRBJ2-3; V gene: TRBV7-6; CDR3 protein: CASSPRTSGRGRDTQYF; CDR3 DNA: TGTGCCAGCAGTCCCCGGACTAGCGGGAGGGGTAGAGATACGCAGTATTTT
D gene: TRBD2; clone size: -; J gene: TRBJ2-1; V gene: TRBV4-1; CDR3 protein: CASSQLGSGRAREQFF; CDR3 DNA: TGCGCCAGCAGCCAACTGGGGAGCGGGAGGGCTAGGGAGCAGTTCTTC
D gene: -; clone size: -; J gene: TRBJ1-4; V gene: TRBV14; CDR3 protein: CASSQAGTTNEKLFF; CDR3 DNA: TGTGCCAGCAGCCAAGCGGGGACAACTAATGAAAAACTGTTTTTT
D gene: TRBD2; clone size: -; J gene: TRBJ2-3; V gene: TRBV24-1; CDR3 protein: CATSDLGLAGGSTDTQYF; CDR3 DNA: TGTGCCACCAGTGACCTGGGACTAGCGGGAGGGAGCACAGATACGCAGTATTTT
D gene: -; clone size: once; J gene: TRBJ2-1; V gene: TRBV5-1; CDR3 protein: CASSLQGRHNEQFF; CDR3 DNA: TGCGCCAGCAGCTTACAGGGGAGGCACAATGAGCAGTTCTTC
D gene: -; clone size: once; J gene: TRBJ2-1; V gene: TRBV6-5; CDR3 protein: CASRNNNEQFF; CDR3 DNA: TGTGCCAGCAGAAACAACAATGAGCAGTTCTTC
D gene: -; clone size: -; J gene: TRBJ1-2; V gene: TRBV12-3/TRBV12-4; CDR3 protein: CASSLSRGDGYTF; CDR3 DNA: TGTGCCAGCAGTTTGTCTAGGGGTGATGGCTACACCTTC
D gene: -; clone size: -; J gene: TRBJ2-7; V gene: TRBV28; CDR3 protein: CASSLGQYGVEQYF; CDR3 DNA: TGTGCCAGCAGTTTAGGACAGTACGGGGTCGAGCAGTACTTC
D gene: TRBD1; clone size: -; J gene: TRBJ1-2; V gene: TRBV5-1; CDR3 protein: CASSLTTGVDGYTF; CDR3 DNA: TGCGCCAGCAGCTTGACGACAGGGGTAGATGGCTACACCTTC
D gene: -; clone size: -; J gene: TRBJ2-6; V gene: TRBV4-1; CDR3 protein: CASTAGARGANVLTF; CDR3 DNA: TGCGCCAGCACGGCGGGGGCGAGGGGGGCCAACGTCCTGACTTTC
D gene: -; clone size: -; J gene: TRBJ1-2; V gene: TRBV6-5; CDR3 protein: CASSSGANYGYTF; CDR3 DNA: TGTGCCAGCAGTTCCGGGGCTAACTATGGCTACACCTTC
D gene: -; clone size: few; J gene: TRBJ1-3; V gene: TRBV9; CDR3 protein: CASSPDSSGNTIYF; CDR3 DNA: TGTGCCAGCAGCCCCGACAGCTCTGGAAACACCATATATTTT
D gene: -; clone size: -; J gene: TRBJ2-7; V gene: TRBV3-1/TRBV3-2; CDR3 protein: CASSHYPQVANSYEQYF; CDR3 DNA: TGTGCCAGCAGCCATTATCCACAGGTTGCCAACTCCTACGAGCAGTACTTC
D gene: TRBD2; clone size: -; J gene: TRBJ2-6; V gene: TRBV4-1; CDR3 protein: CASSLIGTSGGAFGANVLTF; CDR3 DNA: TGCGCCAGCAGCCTTATCGGGACTAGCGGGGGGGCTTTCGGGGCCAACGTCCTGACTTTC
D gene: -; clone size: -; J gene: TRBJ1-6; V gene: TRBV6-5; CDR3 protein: CASRWGRYNSPLHF; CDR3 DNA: TGTGCCAGCCGCTGGGGCAGATATAATTCACCCCTCCACTTT
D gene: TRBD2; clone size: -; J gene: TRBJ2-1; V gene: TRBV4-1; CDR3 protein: CASSQHTPGTSGRGEEQFF; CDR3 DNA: TGCGCCAGCAGCCAACATACCCCCGGGACTAGCGGGAGGGGGGAAGAGCAGTTCTTC
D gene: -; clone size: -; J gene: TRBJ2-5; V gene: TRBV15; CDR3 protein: CATSGRDTQGETQYF; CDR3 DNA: TGTGCCACCAGCGGTCGGGACACCCAAGGGGAGACCCAGTACTTC
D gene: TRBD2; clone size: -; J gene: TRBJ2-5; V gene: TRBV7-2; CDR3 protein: CAIKTEAGVETQYF; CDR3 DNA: TGTGCCATCAAAACTGAGGCGGGAGTCGAGACCCAGTACTTC
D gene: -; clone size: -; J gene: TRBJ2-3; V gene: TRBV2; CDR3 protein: CASSEWGGARTDTQYF; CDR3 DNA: TGTGCCAGCAGTGAATGGGGGGGGGCCAGGACAGATACGCAGTATTTT
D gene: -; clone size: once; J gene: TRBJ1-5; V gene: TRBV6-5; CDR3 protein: CASSYSAGGADQPQHF; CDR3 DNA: TGTGCCAGCAGTTACTCAGCGGGGGGCGCCGATCAGCCCCAGCATTTT
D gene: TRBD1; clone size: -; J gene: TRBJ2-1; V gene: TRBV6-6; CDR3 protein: CASRGDRAPREQFF; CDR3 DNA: TGTGCCAGCCGGGGGGACAGGGCACCGAGGGAGCAGTTCTTC
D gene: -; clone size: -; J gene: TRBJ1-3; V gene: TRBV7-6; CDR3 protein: CASSHPSGTSSGNTIYF; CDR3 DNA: TGTGCCAGCAGCCATCCTAGCGGCACCAGCTCTGGAAACACCATATATTTT
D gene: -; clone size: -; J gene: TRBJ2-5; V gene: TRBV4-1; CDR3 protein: CASSQGGQETQYF; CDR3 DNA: TGCGCCAGCAGCCAAGGAGGGCAAGAGACCCAGTACTTC
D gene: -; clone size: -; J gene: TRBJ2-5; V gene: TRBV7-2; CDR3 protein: CASSPDFGETQYF; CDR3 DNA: TGTGCCAGCAGCCCGGACTTTGGAGAGACCCAGTACTTC
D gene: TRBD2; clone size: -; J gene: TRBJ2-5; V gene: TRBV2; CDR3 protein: CASKRLAGRGEETQYF; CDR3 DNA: TGTGCCAGCAAGCGACTAGCGGGCCGAGGGGAAGAGACCCAGTACTTC
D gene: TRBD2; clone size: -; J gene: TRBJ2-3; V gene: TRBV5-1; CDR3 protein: CASKLAGDGDTQYF; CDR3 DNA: TGCGCCAGCAAACTAGCGGGGGATGGGGATACGCAGTATTTT
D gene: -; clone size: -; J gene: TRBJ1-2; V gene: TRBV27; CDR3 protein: CASSLVGNYGYTF; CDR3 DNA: TGTGCCAGCAGTTTAGTCGGTAACTATGGCTACACCTTC
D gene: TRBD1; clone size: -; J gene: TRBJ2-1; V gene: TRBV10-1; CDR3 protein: CASSETNRGQQFF; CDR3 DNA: TGCGCCAGCAGTGAGACCAACAGGGGTCAACAGTTCTTC
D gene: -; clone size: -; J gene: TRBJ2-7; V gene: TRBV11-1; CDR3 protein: CASSSLGQASYEQYF; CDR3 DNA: TGTGCCAGCAGCTCTTTGGGACAAGCCTCCTACGAGCAGTACTTC
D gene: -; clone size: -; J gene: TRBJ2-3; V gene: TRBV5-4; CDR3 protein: CASKPGGRLGTDTQYF; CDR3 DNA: TGTGCCAGCAAACCAGGGGGGCGTTTGGGCACAGATACGCAGTATTTT
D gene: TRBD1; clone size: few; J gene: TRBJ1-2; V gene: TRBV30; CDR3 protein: CAWSRDRGGYGYTF; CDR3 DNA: TGTGCCTGGAGTCGAGACAGGGGGGGCTATGGCTACACCTTC
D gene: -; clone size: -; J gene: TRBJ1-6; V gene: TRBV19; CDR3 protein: CASSQQGYSPLHF; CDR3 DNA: TGTGCCAGTAGTCAACAGGGATATTCACCCCTCCACTTT
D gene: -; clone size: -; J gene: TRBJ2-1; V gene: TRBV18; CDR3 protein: CASSPLTRNQGQFF; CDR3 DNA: TGTGCCAGCTCACCCTTGACTAGGAATCAGGGGCAGTTCTTC
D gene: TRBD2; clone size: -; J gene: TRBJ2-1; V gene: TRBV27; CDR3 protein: CASSPKSQTSGRIYEQFF; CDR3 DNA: TGTGCCAGCAGTCCGAAATCCCAGACTAGCGGGAGGATCTATGAGCAGTTCTTC
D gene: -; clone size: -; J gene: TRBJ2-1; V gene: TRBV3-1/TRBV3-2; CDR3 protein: CASSRALTSSYNEQFF; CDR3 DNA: TGTGCCAGCAGCCGGGCTTTAACCAGTTCCTACAATGAGCAGTTCTTC
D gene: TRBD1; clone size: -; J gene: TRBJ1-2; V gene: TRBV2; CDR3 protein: CASSVRGRNGYTF; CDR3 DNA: TGTGCCAGCAGTGTAAGGGGGCGCAATGGCTACACCTTC
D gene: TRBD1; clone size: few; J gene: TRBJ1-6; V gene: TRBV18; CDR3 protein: CASSPGQGALDSPLHF; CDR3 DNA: TGTGCCAGCTCACCGGGACAGGGGGCGCTGGATTCACCCCTCCACTTT
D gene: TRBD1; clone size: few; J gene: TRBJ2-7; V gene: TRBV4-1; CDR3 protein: CASSPLRDRYYEQYF; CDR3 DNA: TGCGCCAGCAGTCCGCTCCGGGACAGGTACTACGAGCAGTACTTC
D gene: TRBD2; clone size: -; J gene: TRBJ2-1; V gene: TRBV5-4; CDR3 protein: CASSRSGGGDNEQFF; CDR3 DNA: TGTGCCAGCAGCAGGAGCGGGGGGGGAGACAATGAGCAGTTCTTC
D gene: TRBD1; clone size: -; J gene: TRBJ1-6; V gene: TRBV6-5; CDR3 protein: CASTWTGYNSPLHF; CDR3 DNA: TGTGCCAGCACCTGGACAGGTTATAATTCACCCCTCCACTTT
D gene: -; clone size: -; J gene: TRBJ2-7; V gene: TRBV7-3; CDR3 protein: CASSLGQGMGYEQYF; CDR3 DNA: TGTGCCAGCAGCTTGGGTCAGGGGATGGGCTACGAGCAGTACTTC
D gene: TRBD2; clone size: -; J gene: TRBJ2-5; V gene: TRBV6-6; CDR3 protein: CASSYLVSGGVETQYF; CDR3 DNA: TGTGCCAGCAGTTACCTGGTTAGCGGGGGGGTGGAGACCCAGTACTTC
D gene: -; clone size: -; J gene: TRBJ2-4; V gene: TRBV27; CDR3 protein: CASSTPQGAKNIQYF; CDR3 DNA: TGTGCCAGCAGCACCCCCCAGGGGGCCAAAAACATTCAGTACTTC
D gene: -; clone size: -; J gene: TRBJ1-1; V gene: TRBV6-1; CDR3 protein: CASSEWVAGRKNTEAFF; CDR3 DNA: TGTGCCAGCAGTGAATGGGTGGCAGGGAGGAAGAACACTGAAGCTTTCTTT
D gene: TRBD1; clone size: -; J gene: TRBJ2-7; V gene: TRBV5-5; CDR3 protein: CASSVGTGTLYEQYF; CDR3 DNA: TGTGCCAGCAGCGTAGGGACAGGGACCCTCTACGAGCAGTACTTC
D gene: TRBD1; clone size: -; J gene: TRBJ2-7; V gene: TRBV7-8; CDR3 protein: CASSLDTGTGRSYEQYF; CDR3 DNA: TGTGCCAGCAGCTTAGACACCGGGACAGGCCGATCCTACGAGCAGTACTTC
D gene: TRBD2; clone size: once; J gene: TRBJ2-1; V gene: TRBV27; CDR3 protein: CASSPQPGLAAWGLFF; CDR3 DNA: TGTGCCAGCAGTCCCCAACCGGGACTAGCGGCATGGGGACTGTTCTTC
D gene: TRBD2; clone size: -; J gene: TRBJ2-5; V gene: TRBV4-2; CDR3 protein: CASSQDWGTSGQTQETQYF; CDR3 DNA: TGTGCCAGCAGCCAAGATTGGGGGACTAGCGGACAAACCCAAGAGACCCAGTACTTC